These T cell receptor beta chains were read from a single sample in a study of T cell responses to AZD1222 COVID-19 vaccine. The data were produced by immunoSEQ multiplex PCR, yet TCRdb's version contains in-frame clones alone and is incomplete. Of some 120,000 clones in the sample, 75% to 90% were seen once. The sequences come from peripheral blood, collected on day 0 of MenACWY control vaccination. The receptors come from an adult in good health. CDR3s include the opening cysteine and the closing phenylalanine or tryptophan. The order of the fields is J gene, D gene, V gene, CDR3 protein. The D gene is left open where the match is weak.

j_gene: TRBJ2-7; d_gene: NA; v_gene: TRBV7-2; CDR3aa: CASIPPQNSYEQYF
j_gene: TRBJ1-6; d_gene: TRBD1; v_gene: TRBV28; CDR3aa: CASSSGQGASPLHF
j_gene: TRBJ2-1; d_gene: TRBD1; v_gene: TRBV24-1; CDR3aa: CATSRPTGYNEQFF
j_gene: TRBJ1-1; d_gene: TRBD1; v_gene: TRBV6-5; CDR3aa: CASSYRTGNTEAFF
j_gene: TRBJ2-5; d_gene: TRBD2; v_gene: TRBV10-3; CDR3aa: CAISESRGLAPLQYF
j_gene: TRBJ2-7; d_gene: NA; v_gene: TRBV6-5; CDR3aa: CASSRRRGNEQYF
j_gene: TRBJ1-1; d_gene: NA; v_gene: TRBV7-9; CDR3aa: CASSSLKNTEAFF
j_gene: TRBJ2-7; d_gene: NA; v_gene: TRBV12-3/TRBV12-4; CDR3aa: CASNMPGGWHF
j_gene: TRBJ1-5; d_gene: TRBD1; v_gene: TRBV7-9; CDR3aa: CASSPGQNNQPQHF
j_gene: TRBJ1-3; d_gene: TRBD1; v_gene: TRBV9; CDR3aa: CASSVVGSTGAGNTIYF
j_gene: TRBJ2-7; d_gene: TRBD1; v_gene: TRBV11-1; CDR3aa: CASSDPGQGSTYEQYF
j_gene: TRBJ2-5; d_gene: TRBD1; v_gene: TRBV30; CDR3aa: CAWEQGAEVTQYF
j_gene: TRBJ1-1; d_gene: NA; v_gene: TRBV10-3; CDR3aa: CAISFQGYEAFF
j_gene: TRBJ2-1; d_gene: TRBD2; v_gene: TRBV7-2; CDR3aa: CASSSLAGGGYNEQFF
j_gene: TRBJ1-1; d_gene: NA; v_gene: TRBV21-1; CDR3aa: CASSKGQNTEAFF
j_gene: TRBJ2-3; d_gene: TRBD2; v_gene: TRBV7-3; CDR3aa: CASSLTSGRAPGPSDTQYF
j_gene: TRBJ1-5; d_gene: NA; v_gene: TRBV18; CDR3aa: CASSQGSRDQPQHF
j_gene: TRBJ2-7; d_gene: NA; v_gene: TRBV18; CDR3aa: CASSPFQDTYEQYF
j_gene: TRBJ1-2; d_gene: TRBD1; v_gene: TRBV24-1; CDR3aa: CATSTGGYGYTF
j_gene: TRBJ1-1; d_gene: TRBD1; v_gene: TRBV7-9; CDR3aa: CASSLDMGHRGGPNTEAFF
j_gene: TRBJ2-5; d_gene: TRBD2; v_gene: TRBV20-1; CDR3aa: CSASIAGGKETQYF
j_gene: TRBJ2-7; d_gene: TRBD2; v_gene: TRBV5-4; CDR3aa: CASSWGGKAETYEQYF
j_gene: TRBJ1-5; d_gene: NA; v_gene: TRBV6-5; CDR3aa: CASNREDQPQHF
j_gene: TRBJ2-2; d_gene: NA; v_gene: TRBV7-6; CDR3aa: CASSLDSPGELFF
j_gene: TRBJ1-1; d_gene: NA; v_gene: TRBV10-1; CDR3aa: CASRPPPREAEAFF
j_gene: TRBJ1-2; d_gene: NA; v_gene: TRBV7-8; CDR3aa: CASSFAGPEGYTF
j_gene: TRBJ2-2; d_gene: NA; v_gene: TRBV19; CDR3aa: CASSISGWDTGELFF
j_gene: TRBJ1-2; d_gene: TRBD1; v_gene: TRBV24-1; CDR3aa: CATSEGQHLGYTF
j_gene: TRBJ2-7; d_gene: NA; v_gene: TRBV5-4; CDR3aa: CASSLGEGRGSYEQYF
j_gene: TRBJ2-3; d_gene: NA; v_gene: TRBV5-6; CDR3aa: CASSLTKGHSTDTQYF